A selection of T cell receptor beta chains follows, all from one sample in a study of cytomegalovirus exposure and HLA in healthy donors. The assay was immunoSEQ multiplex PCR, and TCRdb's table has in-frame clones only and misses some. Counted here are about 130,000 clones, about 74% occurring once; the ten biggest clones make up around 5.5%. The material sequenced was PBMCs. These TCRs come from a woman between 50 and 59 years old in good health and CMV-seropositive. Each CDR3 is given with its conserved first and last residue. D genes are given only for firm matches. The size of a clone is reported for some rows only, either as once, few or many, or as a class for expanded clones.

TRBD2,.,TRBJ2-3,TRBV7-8,TGTGCCAGCAGCAGTTTTGCGGGAGACACAGATACGCAGTATTTT,CASSSFAGDTDTQYF
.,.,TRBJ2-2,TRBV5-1,TGCGCCAGCAGCTTGGTGCGAGAGGAGCTGTTTTTT,CASSLVREELFF
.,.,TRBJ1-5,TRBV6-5,TGTGCCAGCAGTTACTCGGGGGGGATAAATCAGCCCCAGCATTTT,CASSYSGGINQPQHF
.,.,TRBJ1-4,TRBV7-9,TGTGCCAGCAGCTTACAGCGTAATGAAAAACTGTTTTTT,CASSLQRNEKLFF
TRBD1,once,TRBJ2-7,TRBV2,TGTGCCCGCAGCCCCACCGGGACAGGGTCGGCGTACGAGCAGTACTTC,CARSPTGTGSAYEQYF
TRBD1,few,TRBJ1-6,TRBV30,TGTGCCTGGAGGACAGGGAGCATCTATAATTCACCCCTCCACTTT,CAWRTGSIYNSPLHF
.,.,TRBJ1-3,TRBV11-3,TGTGCCAGCAGCTTAGACAGTAACTCTGGAAACACCATATATTTT,CASSLDSNSGNTIYF
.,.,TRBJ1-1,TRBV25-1,TGTGCCAGCAGTGAATATAAGGGGGTCAACACTGAAGCTTTCTTT,CASSEYKGVNTEAFF
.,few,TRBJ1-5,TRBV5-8,TGTGCCAGCAGCTTCATGGGACTCTATAGCAATCAGCCCCAGCATTTT,CASSFMGLYSNQPQHF
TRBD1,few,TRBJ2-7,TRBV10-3,TGTGCCATCAAGAACAGGGGGCGGTACGAGCAGTACTTC,CAIKNRGRYEQYF
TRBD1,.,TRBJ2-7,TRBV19,TGTGCCAGTAGTTCCCGGGACAGCATCTACGAGCAGTACTTC,CASSSRDSIYEQYF
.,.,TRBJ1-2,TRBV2,TGTGCCAAGCAAACCGGGGAAAGGGAGGCCTATGGCTACACCTTC,CAKQTGEREAYGYTF
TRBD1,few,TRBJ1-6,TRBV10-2,TGCGCCAATCAGGTAGGGGGCCCCCTCCACTTT,CANQVGGPLHF
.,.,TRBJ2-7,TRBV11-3,TGTGCCAGCAGCCAAAGAGGGACACGGCCGCACGAGCAGTACTTC,CASSQRGTRPHEQYF
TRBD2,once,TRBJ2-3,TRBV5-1,TGCGCCAGCAGTTCGCATCTAGGACTAGCGGGCACAGATACGCAGTATTTT,CASSSHLGLAGTDTQYF
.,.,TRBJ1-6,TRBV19,TGTGCCAGTAGTGGTACAGGGACCTATAATTCACCCCTCCACTTT,CASSGTGTYNSPLHF
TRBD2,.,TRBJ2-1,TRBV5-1,TGCGCCAGCAGCGTGACTAGCGGGGGCCGGAATGAGCAGTTCTTC,CASSVTSGGRNEQFF
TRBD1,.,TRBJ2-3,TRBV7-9,TGTGCCAGCGGGACAGAAACAGATACGCAGTATTTT,CASGTETDTQYF
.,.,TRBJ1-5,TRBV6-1,TGTGCCAGCAAGGCGGGGCCGAATCAGCCCCAGCATTTT,CASKAGPNQPQHF
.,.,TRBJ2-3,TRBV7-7,TGTGCCAGCAGCTTAGCGGTTGGAGACTCTACGCAGTATTTT,CASSLAVGDSTQYF
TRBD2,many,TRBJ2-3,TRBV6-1,TGTGCCAGCAGTGAAGAGCGGGGACTCAGCACAGATACGCAGTATTTT,CASSEERGLSTDTQYF